This TCR beta chain was sequenced in a study of low-dose radiotherapy and immunotherapy resistance in tumors. As for time point: before trial treatment. With TRAV- and TRBV-specific primers, first-strand cDNA was made, covering the alpha and beta chains. Amplification, which lasted approximately 19 PCR cycles, used a constant-region primer and V-primer adapter to amplify TCRs. TCRdb ran MiXCR on the reads and lists one entry per CDR3 protein. Of tens of thousands of distinct CDR3 sequences in the sample, roughly a sixth were seen once. This clonotype was recorded at least ten times. The CDR3 sequence is 13 residues long. Germline CDR1 and CDR2: SGHTA and FQGTGA. J lost 1 base, V lost 8 bases, and 1 base had no gene match.

This TCR was sampled from a male donor with prostate cancer. This chain joins TRBV7-3 and TRBJ2-2; 7 bases are a match to TRBD2. Source: PBMCs, taken before treatment. The DNA of the CDR3 is TGTGCCAGCGGGGGGGAGAACACCGGGGAGCTGTTTTTT. The encoded protein is CASGGENTGELFF.